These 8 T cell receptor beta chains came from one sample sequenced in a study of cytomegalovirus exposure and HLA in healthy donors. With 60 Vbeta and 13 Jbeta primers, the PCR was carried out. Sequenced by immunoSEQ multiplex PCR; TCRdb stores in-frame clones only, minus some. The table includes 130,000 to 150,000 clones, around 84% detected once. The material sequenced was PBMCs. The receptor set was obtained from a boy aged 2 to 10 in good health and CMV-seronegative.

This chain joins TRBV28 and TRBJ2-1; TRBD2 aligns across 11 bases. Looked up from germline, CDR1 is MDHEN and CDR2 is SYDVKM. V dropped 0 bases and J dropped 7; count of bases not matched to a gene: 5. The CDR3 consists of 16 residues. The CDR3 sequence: CASSLWSLAGGNEQFF. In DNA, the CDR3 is TGTGCCAGCAGTTTATGGAGCCTAGCGGGGGGAAATGAGCAGTTCTTC.

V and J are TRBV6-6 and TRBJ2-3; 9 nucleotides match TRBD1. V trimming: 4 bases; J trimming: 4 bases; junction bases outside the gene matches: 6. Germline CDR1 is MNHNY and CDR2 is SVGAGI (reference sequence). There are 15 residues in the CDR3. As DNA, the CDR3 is TGTGCCAGCAGTTCCCGGGACAGGGAACCAGATACGCAGTATTTT. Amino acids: CASSSRDREPDTQYF.

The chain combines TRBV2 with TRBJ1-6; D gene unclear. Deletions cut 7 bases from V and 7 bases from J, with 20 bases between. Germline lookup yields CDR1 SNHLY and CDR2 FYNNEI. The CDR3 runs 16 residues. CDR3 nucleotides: TGTGCCAGCACCGCGAGGGAGAGGCTTTGGAATTCACCCCTCCACTTT. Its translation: CASTARERLWNSPLHF.

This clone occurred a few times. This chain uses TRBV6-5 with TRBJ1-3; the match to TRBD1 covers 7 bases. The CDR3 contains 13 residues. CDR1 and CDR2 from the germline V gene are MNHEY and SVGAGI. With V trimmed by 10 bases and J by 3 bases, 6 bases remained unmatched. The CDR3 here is CATLQGVGNTIYF. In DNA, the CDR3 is TGTGCCACGTTGCAGGGGGTTGGAAACACCATATATTTT.

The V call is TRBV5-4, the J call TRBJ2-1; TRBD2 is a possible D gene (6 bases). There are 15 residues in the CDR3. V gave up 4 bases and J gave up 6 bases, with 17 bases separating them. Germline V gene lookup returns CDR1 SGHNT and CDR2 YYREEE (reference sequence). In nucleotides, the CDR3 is TGTGCCAGCAGCCCCGCGGGACTCATAGCCAATGAGCAGTTCTTC. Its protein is CASSPAGLIANEQFF. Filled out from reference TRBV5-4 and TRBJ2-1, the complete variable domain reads ETGVTQSPTHLIKTRGQQVTLRCSSQSGHNTVSWYQQALGQGPQFIFQYYREEENGRGNFPPRFSGLQFPNYSSELNVNALELDDSALYLCASSPAGLIANEQFFGPGTRLTVL.

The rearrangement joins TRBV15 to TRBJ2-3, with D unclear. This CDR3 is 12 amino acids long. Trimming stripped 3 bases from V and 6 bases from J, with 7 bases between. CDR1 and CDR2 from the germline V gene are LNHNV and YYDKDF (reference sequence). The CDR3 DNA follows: TGTGCCACCAGCAGGTTACTTGATACGCAGTATTTT. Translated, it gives CATSRLLDTQYF.

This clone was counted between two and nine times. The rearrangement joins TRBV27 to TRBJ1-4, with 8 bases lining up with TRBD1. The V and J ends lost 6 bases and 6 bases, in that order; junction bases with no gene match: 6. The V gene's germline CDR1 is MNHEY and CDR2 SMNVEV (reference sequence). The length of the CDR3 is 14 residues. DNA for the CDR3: TGTGCCAGCAGCCCTCGACAGGGGTATGAAAAACTGTTTTTT. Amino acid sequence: CASSPRQGYEKLFF. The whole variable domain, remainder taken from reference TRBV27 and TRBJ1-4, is EAQVTQNPRYLITVTGKKLTVTCSQNMNHEYMSWYRQDPGLGLRQIYYSMNVEVTDKGDVPEGYKVSRKEKRNFPLILESPSPNQTSLYFCASSPRQGYEKLFFGSGTQLSVL.

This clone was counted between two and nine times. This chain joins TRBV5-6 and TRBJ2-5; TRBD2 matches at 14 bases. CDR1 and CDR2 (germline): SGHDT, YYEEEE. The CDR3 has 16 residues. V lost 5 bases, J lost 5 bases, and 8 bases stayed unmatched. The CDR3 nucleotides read TGTGCCAGCAGGCCCGGACTAGCGGGAGGTAACGAGACCCAGTACTTC. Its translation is CASRPGLAGGNETQYF. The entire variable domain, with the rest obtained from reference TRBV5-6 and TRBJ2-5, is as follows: DAGVTQSPTHLIKTRGQQVTLRCSPKSGHDTVSWYQQALGQGPQFIFQYYEEEERQRGNFPDRFSGHQFPNYSSELNVNALLLGDSALYLCASRPGLAGGNETQYFGPGTRLLVL.